The clone carrying this T cell receptor (beta chain) was seen more than once but under ten times. Its cognate antigen is unknown. Amplified TCR beta CDR3 regions derived from RNA transcripts. The HTBI primer set served for first-round RT-PCR of the TCR CDR3. TCRdb re-analysed the multiplex PCR reads in MiXCR, keeping a single row per CDR3 protein. The repertoire holds 600,000 to 750,000 distinct CDR3 sequences, around 15% seen once, with roughly 15% in the top ten. With 2 bases removed from V and 5 bases from J, the gap between germline ends came to 1 base. Germline V gives CDR1 GTSNPN, CDR2 SVGIG (reference sequence). CDR3 length: 10 residues. The sample comes from a study of T cells in Graves' hyperthyroidism and ophthalmopathy. Turning to the study itself: Pretreatment peripheral blood was obtained at initial diagnosis.

Whole-study findings and limits: In the blood, most expanded thyroid clonotypes above 0.001 appeared as well. Prediction of ophthalmopathy progression came a median around 6 months pre-onset.

Each patient was aged 18 to 65 and had newly diagnosed hyperthyroidism of under 2 months' duration. The chain couples TRBV30 to TRBJ2-1; D not certain. Material for sequencing was blood. The clonotype was recovered from a man aged 50-59 years with Graves' hyperthyroidism. The CDR3 protein is CAWSHNEQFF. CDR3 nucleotides: TGTGCCTGGAGTCACAATGAGCAGTTCTTC.